This passage covers 9 T cell receptor beta chains from one sample sequenced in a study of CD8+CD57+ T cells in acquired aplastic anemia. According to the study, genomic DNA was the template for TCR beta VDJ and CDR3 profiling. TCRdb reanalysed the reads using MiXCR and keeps one entry per CDR3 protein. The table includes over 150,000 distinct CDR3 sequences, less than 65% detected once. The specimen sequenced was sorted CD4+, CD8+, or CD8+CD57+ T cells (not recorded which) from PBMCs. Receptors originate from a human donor in good health, serving as a control.

This clonotype was counted a few times. The chain combines TRBV7-8 with TRBJ1-2; 7 bases are a match to TRBD1. J lost 8 bases, V lost 6 bases, and 3 bases had no gene match. This CDR3 contains 11 residues. The germline V gene has CDR1 SGHVS and CDR2 FQNEAQ. The CDR3 DNA sequence: TGTGCCAGCAGACGGACAGGCGGCTACACCTTC. Translated: CASRRTGGYTF.

This chain uses TRBV29-1 with TRBJ2-5; possible D gene TRBD2, 7 bases. With 4 bases removed from V and 5 bases from J, the gap between germline ends came to 14 bases. This CDR3 comprises 13 residues. CDR1 SQVTM and CDR2 ANQGSEA come from the germline V gene. The CDR3 sequence is CSVGRGGHETQYF. CDR3 DNA: TGCAGCGTTGGTAGGGGGGGCCACGAGACCCAGTACTTC.

This clonotype was detected many times. V is TRBV4-3 and J is TRBJ1-1; 8 bases are shared with TRBD1. The germline CDR1 and CDR2 sequences are LGHNA and YSLEER. This CDR3 is built from 16 residues. With V trimmed by 1 base and J by 0 bases, 4 bases remained unmatched. CDR3 nucleotide sequence: TGCGCCAGCAGCCAAGGTCCAGGGGGCTTGAACACTGAAGCTTTCTTT. As protein: CASSQGPGGLNTEAFF.

J is TRBJ1-2 and V is TRBV10-3, with 8 bases matching TRBD1. V was clipped by 5 bases and J by 2 bases; unmatched bases: 7. CDR1 ENHRY and CDR2 SYGVKD come from the germline V gene. There are 15 residues in the CDR3. DNA of the CDR3: TGTGCCATCAGTTCAGGGGGCAGAGGAAACTATGGCTACACCTTC. It codes for CAISSGGRGNYGYTF.

This clonotype was observed at least ten times. The chain recombines TRBV2 with TRBJ1-4; no clear D. V lost 8 bases to trimming and J lost 0 bases, with 10 bases between them. Per the germline V gene, CDR1 is SNHLY and CDR2 is FYNNEI. The CDR3 has 14 amino acids. Here the CDR3 DNA reads TGTGCCAGCGCGACACCCTCAACTAATGAAAAACTGTTTTTT. Translation: CASATPSTNEKLFF.

Many counts were recorded for this clonotype. The chain recombines TRBV6-5 with TRBJ2-2; perhaps TRBD2 as D (5 bases). V was shortened by 4 bases and J by 4 bases, with 10 bases between the two germline ends. The CDR3 covers 14 residues. Germline-derived CDR1 and CDR2 are MNHEY and SVGAGI. Here the CDR3 reads CASSFSVSTGELFF. In DNA form, the CDR3 reads TGTGCCAGCAGTTTTAGCGTAAGCACCGGGGAGCTGTTTTTT.

The rearrangement joins TRBV19 to TRBJ1-4; 8 nucleotides line up with TRBD1. Germline assignment: CDR1 LNHDA and CDR2 SQIVND (reference sequence). CDR3 length equals 16 residues. CDR3 in amino acids: CATSPGQARGNEKLFF. For the CDR3, the DNA is TGTGCAACCTCCCCGGGACAGGCCCGGGGTAATGAAAAACTGTTTTTT.

The count of this clonotype is one. The chain recombines TRBV11-3 with TRBJ2-3, with a weak D call TRBD2 (7 bases). This CDR3 spans 16 amino acids. V lost 5 bases to trimming and J lost 6 bases, with 21 bases between them. Germline-derived CDR1 and CDR2 are SGHNT and YENEEA. CDR3 protein: CASSPEGGYMADTQYF. Written as DNA, the CDR3 is TGTGCCAGCAGCCCAGAGGGGGGGTACATGGCCGATACGCAGTATTTT. The entire variable domain, with the rest obtained from reference TRBV11-3 and TRBJ2-3, is as follows: EAGVVQSPRYKIIEKKQPVAFWCNPISGHNTLYWYLQNLGQGPELLIRYENEEAVDDSQLPKDRFSAERLKGVDSTLKIQPAELGDSAVYLCASSPEGGYMADTQYFGPGTRLTVL.

This chain connects TRBV5-1 to TRBJ2-3, with 7 bases fitting TRBD2. The CDR3 sequence is 16 residues long. V gave up 4 bases and J gave up 0 bases; unmatched junction bases: 8. Per germline, CDR1 SGHRS and CDR2 YFSETQ. The DNA of the CDR3 is TGCGCCAGCAGCCGACTAACTAGCGAAAGCACAGATACGCAGTATTTT. This codes for CASSRLTSESTDTQYF.